Following are 23 T cell receptor beta chains from one sample sequenced in a study of T cells in Graves' hyperthyroidism and ophthalmopathy. Amplification targeted TCR beta CDR3 regions from RNA transcripts. In the first-round RT-PCR of the TCR CDR3, the HTBI primer set was used. TCRdb reprocessed the multiplex PCR reads via MiXCR and lists one record per CDR3 protein. The sample holds fewer than 650,000 distinct CDR3 sequences, about 15% seen once. Sequencing input: blood. The source of these receptors is a woman aged 40 to 50 with Graves' hyperthyroidism.

The chain carries TRBV27 and TRBJ2-1; D gene ambiguous. Trimming removed 2 bases from V and 3 bases from J, with 8 bases in between. This CDR3 contains 14 residues. Germline CDR1 and CDR2: MNHEY and SMNVEV (reference sequence). The CDR3 region has the DNA TGTGCCAGCAGTTTAGCGGCATACTACAATGAGCAGTTCTTC. Its protein is CASSLAAYYNEQFF.

The chain joins TRBV3-1 to TRBJ2-7; tentatively, D is TRBD1 or TRBD2 (5 bases each). The CDR3 is 14 amino acids. Germline CDR1 and CDR2: LGHDT and YNNKEL (reference sequence). V dropped 1 base and J dropped 6 bases, with 13 bases sitting between them. CDR3 protein: CASSQGQLALEQYF. Written as DNA, the CDR3 is TGTGCCAGCAGCCAAGGACAGCTAGCCCTCGAGCAGTACTTC.

As to this clonotype: It may be a read error: a sequence one base away is much more abundant. This rearrangement joins TRBV28 to TRBJ1-5; 9 nucleotides match TRBD1. The CDR3 runs 15 residues. The germline CDR1 and CDR2 sequences are MDHEN and SYDVKM. The CDR3 region has the DNA TGTGCCTGCAGTTCCGGGACAGGGAGCAATCAGCCCCAGCATTTT. As protein: CACSSGTGSNQPQHF.

This clonotype was seen ten or more times. V usage is TRBV20-1 and J usage is TRBJ2-7; D might be TRBD1 (5 bases). Trimming stripped 5 bases from V and 3 bases from J, with 14 bases between. The CDR3 spans 13 residues. Germline V gives CDR1 DFQATT, CDR2 SNEGSKA (reference sequence). The CDR3 loop reads CSAQSNQGYEQYF. The CDR3 nucleotides read TGCAGTGCTCAATCCAATCAGGGCTACGAGCAGTACTTC.

The table lists this clonotype with many counts. CDR3 in amino acids: CASGDRAYGYTF. The CDR3 DNA reads TGTGCCAGCGGAGACAGGGCGTATGGCTACACCTTC. J is TRBJ1-2 and V is TRBV28; TRBD1 agrees at 7 bases. Trimming at V came to 8 bases and at J to 5 bases, leaving 5 bases not matched to a gene. CDR1 and CDR2 from the germline V gene are MDHEN and SYDVKM. CDR3 size: 12 residues.

Only a few counts were recorded for this clonotype. The chain employs TRBV13 and TRBJ2-7, with 10 bases that match TRBD2. This CDR3 contains 16 residues. The V and J ends lost 5 bases and 5 bases, in that order; junction bases with no gene match: 12. Looked up from germline, CDR1 is PRHDT and CDR2 is FYEKMQ (reference sequence). Here the CDR3 DNA reads TGTGCCAGCAGCCCTAGCTCGACTAGCGGGTGGGACGAGCAGTACTTC. Encoded protein: CASSPSSTSGWDEQYF.

This clonotype was counted ten times or more. This rearrangement joins TRBV27 to TRBJ2-3; the D gene is possibly TRBD1 (6 bases). The CDR3 sequence is 13 residues long. Between the trimmed V and J ends, which lost 10 bases and 2 bases, there was a span of 13 bases. Per germline, CDR1 MNHEY and CDR2 SMNVEV (reference sequence). CDR3 coding DNA: TGTGCCACCCGACAGGCGGCCACAGATACGCAGTATTTT. Amino acid sequence: CATRQAATDTQYF.

Ten or more counts support this clonotype. The J gene is TRBJ1-6, the V gene TRBV5-1; TRBD1 is a possible D gene (5 bases). Looked up from germline, CDR1 is SGHRS and CDR2 is YFSETQ. Trimming cost V 0 bases and J 5 bases, with 9 bases left between them. This CDR3 spans 15 amino acids. The CDR3 nucleotides read TGCGCCAGCAGCTTGGGCCAGGGAAATAATTCACCCCTCCACTTT. Its protein is CASSLGQGNNSPLHF.

As concerns this clonotype: This may come from a read error, since a much larger clone is one base off. The CDR3 sequence is CASSLAVGRAPGKLFF. In DNA form, the CDR3 reads TGTGCCAGCAGCTTAGCCGTCGGGAGGGCTCCCGGGAAGCTGTTTTTT. The rearrangement joins TRBV7-2 to TRBJ2-2; TRBD2 matches at 8 bases. CDR1 SGHTA and CDR2 FQGNSA come from the germline V gene. The CDR3 consists of 16 residues.

As regards this clonotype: Just one base apart from a much larger clone, this may be a read error. The CDR3 DNA is TGTGCCAGCAGTTACAGTCTATCCTACGAGCAGCACTTC. Amino acid sequence: CASSYSLSYEQHF. V gene TRBV6-5 combines with J gene TRBJ2-7; D is unclear. Germline CDR1 and CDR2: MNHEY and SVGAGI. The CDR3 is made up of 13 amino acids.

Ten or more counts support this clonotype. The rearrangement joins TRBV7-2 to TRBJ1-2; maybe TRBD1 (5 bases). Germline values: CDR1 SGHTA, CDR2 FQGNSA. CDR3 length equals 15 residues. V was clipped by 5 bases and J by 5 bases, with 18 bases between them. CDR3: CASSKTGQGSYGYTF. For the CDR3, the DNA is TGTGCCAGCAGCAAGACGGGGCAGGGTTCTTATGGCTACACCTTC.

The chain links TRBV28 to TRBJ2-7; D remains ambiguous. Germline values: CDR1 MDHEN, CDR2 SYDVKM. This CDR3 has 11 residues. Trimming cost V 10 bases and J 4 bases, with 11 bases left between them. The CDR3 sequence is CATQEIYEQYF. CDR3 nucleotides: TGTGCCACGCAGGAGATTTACGAGCAGTACTTC.

The V call is TRBV29-1, the J call TRBJ1-2; D uncertain. The V and J ends lost 3 bases and 2 bases respectively, with 7 bases between them. Germline CDR1 SQVTM, CDR2 ANQGSEA. CDR3 length: 12 residues. The DNA of the CDR3 is TGCAGCGTTGATCTGGACAACTATGGCTACACCTTC. Its translation is CSVDLDNYGYTF.

This clonotype was seen many times. This chain links TRBV10-2 with TRBJ1-1, with D possibly being TRBD1 (5 bases). This CDR3 comprises 15 residues. CDR1 is WSHSY, CDR2 SAAADI, per germline. Trimming removed 3 bases from V and 0 bases from J, with 11 bases in between. The CDR3 sequence is CASSDMSGMNTEAFF. The CDR3 region has the DNA TGCGCCAGCAGTGATATGTCAGGGATGAACACTGAAGCTTTCTTT.

The V gene is TRBV29-1, the J gene TRBJ2-5; no clear D gene. Germline CDR1 SQVTM, CDR2 ANQGSEA. CDR3 size: 12 residues. V was cut by 4 bases and J by 5 bases, with 11 bases left in between. The CDR3 DNA reads as TGCAGCGTTGCTTTTTTCGGGGAGACCCAGTACTTC. It specifies CSVAFFGETQYF.

This clonotype appeared many times. The J gene is TRBJ2-7, the V gene TRBV20-1; 8 nucleotides match TRBD1. Germline lookup yields CDR1 DFQATT and CDR2 SNEGSKA (reference sequence). The junction had 11 bases not matched to a gene; V was cut back by 0 bases and J by 1 base. The CDR3 has 17 residues. Here the CDR3 DNA reads TGCAGTGCTAGAGATGGGGGTCGGCAGGGGGCTTCCTACGAGCAGTACTTC. This gives the protein CSARDGGRQGASYEQYF.

This chain uses TRBV12-3 or TRBV12-4 with TRBJ1-5; D unclear. This CDR3 spans 13 amino acids. V was cut by 3 bases and J by 3 bases, with 6 bases left in between. CDR3 in amino acids: CASSFEYNQPQHF. CDR3 nucleotides: TGTGCCAGCAGTTTCGAATACAATCAGCCCCAGCATTTT.

The chain carries TRBV7-9 and TRBJ2-1; D remains unclear. From germline, CDR1 is SEHNR and CDR2 FQNEAQ (reference sequence). The CDR3 consists of 13 residues. The germline V and J ends were trimmed by 1 base and 10 bases, with 11 bases remaining between them. CDR3 region: CASSLVNRPEQFF. The CDR3 coding sequence is TGTGCCAGCAGCTTAGTTAATCGACCCGAGCAGTTCTTC.

In its sample, this clonotype was seen many times. The chain carries TRBV20-1 and TRBJ2-5, with D possibly matching TRBD2 (5 bases). Trimming removed 2 bases from V and 4 bases from J, with 20 bases in between. CDR3 length: 16 amino acids. Germline V lookup: CDR1 DFQATT, CDR2 SNEGSKA (reference sequence). As DNA, the CDR3 is TGCAGTGCTAGAAATTTCCTACTAGGAGACATAGAGACCCAGTACTTC. Protein sequence: CSARNFLLGDIETQYF.

This clonotype has a handful of counts. The J gene is TRBJ1-5, the V gene TRBV28, with D uncertain. Trimming stripped 3 bases from V and 9 bases from J, with 12 bases between. This CDR3 contains 13 residues. CDR1 is MDHEN and CDR2 is SYDVKM in the germline V gene. The CDR3: CASSFLGPGPQHF. The CDR3 bases are TGTGCCAGCAGTTTTCTAGGGCCTGGGCCCCAGCATTTT.

This clonotype was observed many times. V is TRBV7-6 and J is TRBJ2-2; the D gene could be TRBD1 or TRBD2 (6 bases each). V lost 5 bases and J lost 0, with 16 bases in between. The CDR3 has 17 residues. Per the germline V gene, CDR1 is SGHVS and CDR2 is FNYEAQ. The CDR3: CASSPRGDPTNTGELFF. CDR3 nucleotides: TGTGCCAGCAGCCCAAGGGGGGACCCAACGAACACCGGGGAGCTGTTTTTT.

The table lists this clonotype with many counts. This sequence joins TRBV7-3 and TRBJ2-7; TRBD1 aligns across 8 bases. This CDR3 is built from 14 residues. Germline CDR1 is SGHTA and CDR2 is FQGTGA. V shed 5 bases and J 3 bases; nucleotides not matched to a gene: 6. The CDR3 loop is CASSQAGGFYEQYF. The CDR3 DNA reads TGTGCCAGCAGCCAGGCAGGGGGCTTCTACGAGCAGTACTTC.

The CDR3 sequence is CASSVEAESSYNEQFF. The CDR3 nucleotides are TGTGCCAGCAGCGTAGAGGCGGAGAGCTCCTACAATGAGCAGTTCTTC. The rearrangement uses TRBV9 and TRBJ2-1; D is unresolved. Trimming took off 0 bases at V and 0 bases at J, with 10 bases between the two ends. The CDR3 has 16 amino acids. Germline lookup yields CDR1 SGDLS and CDR2 YYNGEE.